This TCR beta chain was identified in a study of Graves' ophthalmopathy and Graves' hyperthyroidism. RNA transcripts yielded amplified TCR beta CDR3 regions. The library came from an HTBI-primed first-round RT-PCR and a second-round multiplex PCR. TCRdb processed the multiplex PCR reads anew with MiXCR; each CDR3 protein has one entry. The sample has over 500,000 distinct CDR3 sequences, 20% to 25% seen once. This clonotype was seen only a few times. The antigen remains unidentified. Whole-study findings and limits: Blood was where most expanded thyroid clonotypes above 0.001 frequency also turned up.

The origin of this receptor is a woman aged 18-29 years with stable Graves' hyperthyroidism. Some clones in this sample may be carry-over from other donors' samples. Sequencing input: peripheral blood.

CDR3 coding DNA: TGTGCCAGCAGTTATGTACAGGGAGGCACCGGGGAGCTGTTTTTT. It translates to CASSYVQGGTGELFF. The chain carries TRBV6-5 and TRBJ2-2; D possibly matches TRBD1 or TRBD2 (6 bases each). The CDR3 has 15 residues. The germline V gene has CDR1 MNHEY and CDR2 SVGAGI. V gave up 3 bases and J gave up 4 bases, with 12 bases separating them.